The T cell receptor (beta chain) under discussion was sequenced for a study of OX40 agonist ivuxolimab in advanced cancers. Study-level information: The eligibility criteria allowed prior anti-PD-1, anti-PD-L1 or anti-CTLA-4 therapy, and about 40% had some.

Germline CDR1 reads SGHAT; CDR2 reads FQNNGV. Trimming stripped 3 bases from V and 8 bases from J, with 17 bases between. The CDR3 runs 15 residues. TCRdb's table, derived via immunoSEQ multiplex PCR, lists solely in-frame clones and lacks some. The sample has roughly 30,000 clones; approximately 90% are singletons. Specimen: CD4+ or CD8+ T cells sorted from blood, collected in a trial of the OX40 agonist ivuxolimab. The genes are TRBV11-2 and TRBJ2-4; no clear D gene. The source of this sequence is an adult with an advanced solid tumor such as melanoma, head and neck, liver or kidney cancer. CDR3 sequence (DNA): TGTGCCAGCAGCTTGGCGGCTCCTCCTTGGGACATTCAGTACTTC. Residues: CASSLAAPPWDIQYF. Together with reference TRBV11-2 and TRBJ2-4, the CDR3 gives the full variable domain: EAGVAQSPRYKIIEKRQSVAFWCNPISGHATLYWYQQILGQGPKLLIQFQNNGVVDDSQLPKDRFSAERLKGVDSTLKIQPAKLEDSAVYLCASSLAAPPWDIQYFGAGTRLSVL.